One sample yielded the 19 T cell receptor beta chains listed below, sequenced in a study of cytomegalovirus exposure and HLA in healthy donors. It was with 60 Vbeta and 13 Jbeta primers that the PCR ran. The repertoire was sequenced with immunoSEQ multiplex PCR; TCRdb's copy has only in-frame clones and lacks some. This sample has 90,000 to 100,000 clones; around 77% occur once, and the top ten carry 15% to 20%. Sequencing was done on a sample of PBMCs. These receptors all stem from a woman aged 55-69 years in good health and CMV-seropositive.

The chain links TRBV5-6 to TRBJ2-2; the D gene is possibly TRBD2 (5 bases). V dropped 4 bases and J dropped 5 bases, with 18 bases sitting between them. CDR1 and CDR2 (germline): SGHDT, YYEEEE. The CDR3 sequence is 16 residues long. The CDR3 nucleotides are TGTGCCAGCAGCGCGTTCACCGACACGGGAACCGGGGAGCTGTTTTTT. Its translation: CASSAFTDTGTGELFF.

CDR3: CASRGVNEAFF. The CDR3 coding sequence is TGCGCCAGCAGAGGGGTGAATGAAGCTTTCTTT. The chain joins TRBV4-1 to TRBJ1-1; possible D gene TRBD1, 5 bases. Per germline, CDR1 MGHRA and CDR2 YSYEKL. The V end lost 6 bases, the J end lost 7 bases, and 9 bases lay between the germline ends. The length of the CDR3 is 11 residues.

This clone has only a few counts. The J gene is TRBJ1-1, the V gene TRBV10-3; 8 bases fit TRBD1. The CDR3 is 14 amino acids. J gave up 4 bases and V 4 bases, and 5 bases lay outside the gene matches. The germline CDR1 and CDR2 sequences are ENHRY and SYGVKD. The CDR3 sequence is CAISAGQEGTEAFF. The CDR3, as DNA: TGTGCCATCAGTGCGGGACAGGAGGGCACTGAAGCTTTCTTT.

This clone was recorded a few times. The V gene is TRBV4-1, the J gene TRBJ2-7; 12 bases line up with TRBD1. The V and J ends lost 4 bases and 7 bases, in that order; junction bases with no gene match: 11. Per the germline V gene, CDR1 is MGHRA and CDR2 is YSYEKL. The CDR3 is 16 residues long. The CDR3 coding sequence is TGCGCCAGCAGCCCTGGACCGGGACAGGGGGCTCGGGAGCAGTACTTC. Its translation is CASSPGPGQGAREQYF.

This chain connects TRBV7-8 to TRBJ2-1; 9 nucleotides agree with TRBD2. After removal of 1 base from V and 11 bases from J, the junction contained 6 bases not matched to a gene. The germline gives CDR1 SGHVS, CDR2 FQNEAQ. The length of the CDR3 is 14 residues. The CDR3 region has the DNA TGTGCCAGCAGCTTAGAACGAGCGGGGGGCAAGCAGTTCTTC. Amino acid sequence: CASSLERAGGKQFF. The full variable domain, with the rest looked up from reference TRBV7-8 and TRBJ2-1, is GAGVSQSPRYKVAKRGQDVALRCDPISGHVSLFWYQQALGQGPEFLTYFQNEAQLDKSGLPSDRFFAERPEGSVSTLKIQRTQQEDSAVYLCASSLERAGGKQFFGPGTRLTVL.

CDR3 nucleotides: TGCGCCAGCAGTGGCGGGACTCGGGACACCATATATTTT. Residues: CASSGGTRDTIYF. The chain uses TRBV10-2 and TRBJ1-3; a weak D match, TRBD1 (5 bases). There are 13 residues in the CDR3. From germline, CDR1 is WSHSY and CDR2 SAAADI. The ends were cut back, 4 bases at V and 8 bases at J, with 12 bases in the middle.

CDR3 region: CAISDATSGRGYNGELFF. The DNA of the CDR3 is TGTGCCATCAGTGATGCGACTAGCGGGAGAGGTTATAACGGGGAGCTGTTTTTT. The chain links TRBV10-3 to TRBJ2-2, with 12 positions matching TRBD2. This CDR3 is 18 amino acids long. With 3 bases clipped from V and 7 bases from J, the junction kept 12 bases outside the gene matches. Germline CDR1 reads ENHRY; CDR2 reads SYGVKD.

Concerning this clone itself: Other DNA sequences of this sample code for an identical CDR3. V and J are TRBV30 and TRBJ2-1; TRBD1 matches at 9 bases. Germline CDR1 is GTSNPN and CDR2 is SVGIG (reference sequence). V shed 3 bases and J 11 bases; nucleotides not matched to a gene: 8. The CDR3 covers 13 residues. In nucleotides, the CDR3 is TGTGCCTGGAGCGTCGGGACAGGGACTAAGCAGTTCTTC. It translates to CAWSVGTGTKQFF.

This chain joins TRBV13 and TRBJ1-2; D perhaps matches TRBD1 (6 bases). CDR1 is PRHDT, CDR2 FYEKMQ, per germline (reference sequence). The CDR3 is 13 amino acids. Trimming removed 0 bases from V and 12 bases from J, with 14 bases in between. The CDR3 region has the DNA TGTGCCAGCAGCTTAGGCACAGGGATGGTCGACACCTTC. Its translation: CASSLGTGMVDTF.

V is TRBV6-5 and J is TRBJ2-1, with 9 bases identical to TRBD1. The CDR3 runs 15 residues. Germline loops: CDR1 MNHEY, CDR2 SVGAGI. Trimming removed 5 bases from V and 4 bases from J; junction bases left unmatched: 6. The CDR3 protein is CASSQQGAVYNEQFF. The CDR3 region has the DNA TGTGCCAGCAGTCAACAGGGGGCTGTGTACAATGAGCAGTTCTTC.

V gene TRBV6-5 combines with J gene TRBJ1-6; 9 positions match TRBD1. There are 15 residues in the CDR3. Germline CDR1 and CDR2: MNHEY and SVGAGI. With V trimmed by 4 bases and J by 7 bases, 5 bases remained unmatched. Here the CDR3 DNA reads TGTGCCAGCAGTTTGACAGGGGGTGACAATTCACCCCTCCACTTT. Protein product: CASSLTGGDNSPLHF.

The chain couples TRBV6-1 to TRBJ1-2; 8 positions agree with TRBD1. This CDR3 has 15 amino acids. From germline, CDR1 is MNHNS and CDR2 SASEGT. Unmatched junction bases numbered 7, after V lost 3 bases and J lost 4 bases. The CDR3 protein is CASSDLRTGSYGYTF. Here the CDR3 DNA reads TGTGCCAGCAGTGACCTACGGACAGGGTCCTATGGCTACACCTTC.

This chain connects TRBV2 to TRBJ1-5; D perhaps matches TRBD1 (5 bases). Germline CDR1 is SNHLY and CDR2 is FYNNEI. The V and J ends lost 7 bases and 6 bases respectively, with 19 bases between them. The CDR3 runs 15 residues. The CDR3 DNA sequence: TGTGCCAGCAAACCGGCGGTACAGGAAGGTCAGCCCCAGCATTTT. Its protein product is CASKPAVQEGQPQHF.

V and J are TRBV13 and TRBJ2-3; 9 bases agree with TRBD2. The CDR3 totals 14 residues. Germline-derived CDR1 and CDR2 are PRHDT and FYEKMQ (reference sequence). V was clipped by 4 bases and J by 3 bases; unmatched bases: 2. CDR3 sequence (DNA): TGTGCCAGCAGCTGGCGGGAGGGGACAGATACGCAGTATTTT. Its translation is CASSWREGTDTQYF.

In its sample, this clone was seen once. The CDR3 nucleotides read TGTGCCAGCAGCTTGGGACAGGGTTCGTCCAATGAGCAGTTCTTC. Its protein product is CASSLGQGSSNEQFF. The chain has TRBV7-3 and TRBJ2-1, with 9 nucleotides matching TRBD1. This CDR3 is 15 amino acids long. Germline CDR1 and CDR2: SGHTA and FQGTGA. V lost 3 bases, J lost 6 bases, and 6 bases stayed unmatched.

The V gene is TRBV9, the J gene TRBJ2-3; the match to TRBD2 covers 12 bases. The CDR3 loop spans 16 amino acids. The germline V gene encodes CDR1 SGDLS and CDR2 YYNGEE. J was trimmed by 2 bases and V by 2 bases; bases with no gene match: 3. The DNA of the CDR3 is TGTGCCAGCAGCGTCGGACTAGCGGGAACCACAGATACGCAGTATTTT. This sequence encodes CASSVGLAGTTDTQYF. Together with reference TRBV9 and TRBJ2-3, the CDR3 gives the full variable domain: DSGVTQTPKHLITATGQRVTLRCSPRSGDLSVYWYQQSLDQGLQFLIQYYNGEERAKGNILERFSAQQFPDLHSELNLSSLELGDSALYFCASSVGLAGTTDTQYFGPGTRLTVL.

For this clone: One end of the junction fails to match germline, which may point to a read error. CDR3 DNA sequence: TGTGCCAGCAGGGAAGACAGGGGATGGTCCTACGAGCAGTACTTC. Protein sequence: CASREDRGWSYEQYF. The V call is TRBV2, the J call TRBJ2-7; TRBD1 agrees at 8 bases. This CDR3 region has 15 residues. The germline gives CDR1 SNHLY, CDR2 FYNNEI.

This clone was recorded a few times. The rearrangement joins TRBV19 to TRBJ1-2; D might be TRBD1 (6 bases). Germline CDR1 LNHDA, CDR2 SQIVND (reference sequence). The length of the CDR3 is 14 residues. V was clipped by 5 bases and J by 8 bases, with 18 bases between them. The DNA of the CDR3 is TGTGCCAGTAGTCCCGACGGGGGGGCTCGAGGCTACACCTTC. This codes for CASSPDGGARGYTF.

The chain couples TRBV6-6 to TRBJ2-7; D is perhaps TRBD1 (5 bases). Trimming shortened V by 6 bases and J by 3 bases, and 12 bases separated the two germline ends. Germline loops: CDR1 MNHNY, CDR2 SVGAGI (reference sequence). The CDR3 sequence is 13 residues long. DNA for the CDR3: TGTGCCAGCAGCCGAGGCAGGGACTACGAGCAGTACTTC. Translating it yields CASSRGRDYEQYF.